This TCR beta chain comes out of a study of cytomegalovirus exposure and HLA in healthy donors. Findings and caveats of the study: TCR beta chains numbering 150 to 200 were designated cytomegalovirus-associated. Being productive about 87% or about 30% of the time was typical of most TCR beta V segments in an earlier analysis.

Germline V gene sequence: CDR1 SGHTA, CDR2 FQGNSA. The CDR3 spans 13 residues. The ends were cut back, 8 bases at V and 5 bases at J, with 15 bases in the middle. As to this clone: The antigen remains unidentified.

Researchers ran the PCR with 60 Vbeta and 13 Jbeta primers. The assay was immunoSEQ multiplex PCR, and TCRdb's table has in-frame clones only and misses some. The sample comprises approximately 100,000 clones, around three quarters of which are singletons, and over 5% rests with the top ten. The TCR was taken from a female donor in good health and CMV-seropositive. The V gene is TRBV7-2, the J gene TRBJ1-1; D perhaps matches TRBD1 (6 bases). Sample: PBMCs. This CDR3 is CASGSGVLTEAFF. In nucleotides, the CDR3 is TGTGCCAGCGGATCAGGGGTCTTGACTGAAGCTTTCTTT.